Below, one T cell receptor (beta chain) is given with its context. Participants' reported clinical history set cohort assignment. All recovered Cohort 3 donors got two negative PCRs, got clearance, or saw symptom resolution. Trimming removed 11 bases at V and 2 bases at J, with 16 bases between. CDR1 and CDR2 from the germline V gene are MNHNY and SVGAGI (reference sequence). The CDR3 length is 14 residues. The record originates from a study of blood T cell repertoires in COVID-19. Profiled with immunoSEQ multiplex PCR; TCRdb holds only in-frame clones, not every one. Here the sample spans more than 150,000 clones, over 70% being singletons.

The chain carries TRBV6-6 and TRBJ2-1; a weak D match, TRBD2 (6 bases). The specimen was PBMCs or T cells enriched from blood (not recorded which). The sequence came from a man aged 45 to 65 who had recovered from COVID-19. The DNA of the CDR3 is TGTGCCCACGCAGGAGGGTCCGCCTACAATGAGCAGTTCTTC. This codes for CAHAGGSAYNEQFF.